The sequence of this T cell receptor (beta chain) was determined in a study of shared clonotypes between healthy human individuals. Adult donors, all healthy and HIV-negative, had no recent acute infections or vaccinations. Within Nashville, Tennessee resided all donors, each a Caucasian adult. Unsorted samples drew genomic DNA from roughly 88 million PBMCs. Losses at the gene ends were 5 bases for V and 5 bases for J; bases not matched to a gene: 5. Looked up from germline, CDR1 is SGHAT and CDR2 is FQNNGV. This CDR3 region has 15 residues. The sequenced material, unsorted PBMC DNA, was run on ten immunoSEQ deep assay plates. The table came from immunoSEQ multiplex PCR; TCRdb's copy has only in-frame clones and leaves some out. The table lists about 490,000 clones, around 73% of them singletons, with 12% in the top ten.

Sequenced sample: PBMCs. The chain employs TRBV11-2 and TRBJ2-1; TRBD2 agrees at 11 bases. The sequence was collected from a woman between 40 and 55 years old in good health. Some clones in this sample may be carry-over from other donors' samples. The CDR3 DNA sequence: TGTGCCAGCAGCACAAGACTAGCGGGAAACAATGAGCAGTTCTTC. Protein: CASSTRLAGNNEQFF.